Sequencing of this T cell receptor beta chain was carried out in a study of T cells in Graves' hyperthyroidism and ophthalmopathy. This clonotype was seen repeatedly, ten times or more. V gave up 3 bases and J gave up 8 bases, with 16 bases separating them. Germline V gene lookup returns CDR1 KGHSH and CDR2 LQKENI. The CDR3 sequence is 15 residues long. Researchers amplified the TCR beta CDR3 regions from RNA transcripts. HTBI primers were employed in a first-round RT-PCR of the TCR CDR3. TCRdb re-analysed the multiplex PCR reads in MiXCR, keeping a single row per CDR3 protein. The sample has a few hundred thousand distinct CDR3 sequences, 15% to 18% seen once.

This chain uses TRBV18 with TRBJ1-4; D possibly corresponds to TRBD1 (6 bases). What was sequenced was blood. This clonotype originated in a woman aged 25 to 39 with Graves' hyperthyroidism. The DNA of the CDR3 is TGTGCCAGCTCACCCCTCGGGGGCCGAGAGGAAAAACTGTTTTTT. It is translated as CASSPLGGREEKLFF.